This T cell receptor beta chain was sequenced for a study of blood T cell repertoires in COVID-19. Libraries were prepared by immunoSEQ multiplex PCR; TCRdb keeps only in-frame clonotypes and omits some of them. The table records about 120,000 clones, roughly 72% of them present only once. This clone was picked up a small number of times. The CDR3 consists of 14 residues. CDR1 and CDR2 (germline): SGHTA, FQGNSA. V dropped 1 base and J dropped 9 bases, with 13 bases sitting between them. The V call is TRBV7-2, the J call TRBJ1-5, with D tentatively TRBD1 (5 bases). The material sequenced was peripheral blood. The TCR was taken from a man aged 60 to 75 with acute or convalescent COVID-19. The CDR3 protein is CASSLGGGRMPQHF. For the CDR3, the DNA is TGTGCCAGCAGCTTAGGTGGGGGGAGGATGCCCCAGCATTTT.